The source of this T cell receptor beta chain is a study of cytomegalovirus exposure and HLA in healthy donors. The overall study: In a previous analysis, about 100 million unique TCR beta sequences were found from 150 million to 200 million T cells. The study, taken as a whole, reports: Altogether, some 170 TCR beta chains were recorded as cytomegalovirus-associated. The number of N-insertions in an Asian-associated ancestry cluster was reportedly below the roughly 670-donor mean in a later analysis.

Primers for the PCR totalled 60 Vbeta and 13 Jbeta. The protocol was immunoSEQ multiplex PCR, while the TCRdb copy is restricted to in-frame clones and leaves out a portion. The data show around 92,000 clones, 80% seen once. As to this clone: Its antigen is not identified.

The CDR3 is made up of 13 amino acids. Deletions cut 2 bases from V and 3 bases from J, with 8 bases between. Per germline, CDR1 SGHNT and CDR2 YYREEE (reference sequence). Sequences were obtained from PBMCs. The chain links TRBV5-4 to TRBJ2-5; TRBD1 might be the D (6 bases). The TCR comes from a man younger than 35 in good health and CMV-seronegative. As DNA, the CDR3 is TGTGCCAGCAGCTTAGGGACAAAAGAGACCCAGTACTTC. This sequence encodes CASSLGTKETQYF.